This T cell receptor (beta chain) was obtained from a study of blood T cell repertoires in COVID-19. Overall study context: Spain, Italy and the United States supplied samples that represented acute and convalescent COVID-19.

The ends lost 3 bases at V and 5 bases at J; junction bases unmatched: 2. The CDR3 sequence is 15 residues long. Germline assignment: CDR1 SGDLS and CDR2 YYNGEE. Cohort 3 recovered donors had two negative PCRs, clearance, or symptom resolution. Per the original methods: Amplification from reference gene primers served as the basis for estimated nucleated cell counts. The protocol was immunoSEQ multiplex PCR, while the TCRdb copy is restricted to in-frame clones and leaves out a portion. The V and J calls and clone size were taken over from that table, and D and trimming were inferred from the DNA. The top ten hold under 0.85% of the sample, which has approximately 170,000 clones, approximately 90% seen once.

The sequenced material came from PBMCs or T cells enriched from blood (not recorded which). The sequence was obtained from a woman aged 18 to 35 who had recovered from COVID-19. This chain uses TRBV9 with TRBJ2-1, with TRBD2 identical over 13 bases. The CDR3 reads CASSALAGGDNEQFF. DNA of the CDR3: TGTGCCAGCAGCGCACTAGCGGGAGGGGACAATGAGCAGTTCTTC.